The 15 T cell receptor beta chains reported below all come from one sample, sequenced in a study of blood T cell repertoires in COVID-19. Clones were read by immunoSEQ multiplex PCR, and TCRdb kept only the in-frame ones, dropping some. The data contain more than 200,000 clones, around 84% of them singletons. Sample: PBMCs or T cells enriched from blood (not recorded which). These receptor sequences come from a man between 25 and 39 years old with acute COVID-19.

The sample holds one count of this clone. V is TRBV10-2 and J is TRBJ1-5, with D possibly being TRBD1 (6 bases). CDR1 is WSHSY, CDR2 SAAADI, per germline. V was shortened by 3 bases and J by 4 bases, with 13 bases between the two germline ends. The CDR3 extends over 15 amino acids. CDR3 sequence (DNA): TGCGCCAGCAGTGAATCACAGGGAATTAATCAGCCCCAGCATTTT. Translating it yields CASSESQGINQPQHF.

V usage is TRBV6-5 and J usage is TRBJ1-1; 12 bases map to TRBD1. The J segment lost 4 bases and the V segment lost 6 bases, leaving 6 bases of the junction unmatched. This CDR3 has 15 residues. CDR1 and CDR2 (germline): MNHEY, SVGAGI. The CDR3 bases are TGTGCCAGCAGCCGGGGACAGGGGGCATCCACTGAAGCTTTCTTT. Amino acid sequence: CASSRGQGASTEAFF.

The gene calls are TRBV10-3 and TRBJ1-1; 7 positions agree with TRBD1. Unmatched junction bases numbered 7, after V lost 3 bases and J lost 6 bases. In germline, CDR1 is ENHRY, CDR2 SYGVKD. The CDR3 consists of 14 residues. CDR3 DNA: TGTGCCATCAGTGACTCGCGAGGACAGGCTGAAGCTTTCTTT. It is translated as CAISDSRGQAEAFF.

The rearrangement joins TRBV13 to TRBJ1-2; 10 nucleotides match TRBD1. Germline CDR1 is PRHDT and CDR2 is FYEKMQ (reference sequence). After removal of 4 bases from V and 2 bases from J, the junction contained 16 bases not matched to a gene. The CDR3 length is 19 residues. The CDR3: CASSSTLTGGGISNYGYTF. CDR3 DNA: TGTGCCAGCAGCTCTACTCTGACAGGGGGCGGGATATCGAACTATGGCTACACCTTC.

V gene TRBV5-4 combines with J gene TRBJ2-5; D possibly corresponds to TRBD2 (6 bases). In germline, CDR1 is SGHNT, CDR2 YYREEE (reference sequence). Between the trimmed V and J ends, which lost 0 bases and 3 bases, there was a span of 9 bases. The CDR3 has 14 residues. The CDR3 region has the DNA TGTGCCAGCAGCTTGGCCTCGGGGGAAGAGACCCAGTACTTC. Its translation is CASSLASGEETQYF.

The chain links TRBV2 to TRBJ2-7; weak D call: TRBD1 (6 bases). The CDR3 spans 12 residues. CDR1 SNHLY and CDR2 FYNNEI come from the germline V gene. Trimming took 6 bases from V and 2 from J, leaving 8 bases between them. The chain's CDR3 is CASRDRPYEQYF. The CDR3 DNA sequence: TGTGCCAGCAGGGACAGACCCTACGAGCAGTACTTC.

Written as DNA, the CDR3 is TGCGCCAGCAGCGGGACAGTGAACACTGAAGCTTTCTTT. This translates into CASSGTVNTEAFF. The V call is TRBV5-1, the J call TRBJ1-1; 7 nucleotides match TRBD1. Trimming removed 4 bases from V and 0 bases from J; junction bases left unmatched: 0. The CDR3 has 13 amino acids. Germline lookup yields CDR1 SGHRS and CDR2 YFSETQ.

Here the CDR3 DNA reads TGTGCCAGCAGCTATAACAGGGGAGCTAACTATGGCTACACCTTC. It is translated as CASSYNRGANYGYTF. V and J are TRBV11-2 and TRBJ1-2; 7 bases are shared with TRBD1. The V gene's germline CDR1 is SGHAT and CDR2 FQNNGV. Trimming took 4 bases from V and 0 from J; bases not matched to a gene: 5. The CDR3 length is 15 residues. The full variable domain, completed using reference TRBV11-2 and TRBJ1-2, is EAGVAQSPRYKIIEKRQSVAFWCNPISGHATLYWYQQILGQGPKLLIQFQNNGVVDDSQLPKDRFSAERLKGVDSTLKIQPAKLEDSAVYLCASSYNRGANYGYTFGSGTRLTVV.

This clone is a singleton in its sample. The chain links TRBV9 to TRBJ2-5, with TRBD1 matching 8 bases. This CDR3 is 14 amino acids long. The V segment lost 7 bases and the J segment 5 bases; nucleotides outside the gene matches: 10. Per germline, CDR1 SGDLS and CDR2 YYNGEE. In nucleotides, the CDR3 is TGTGCCAGCTCCCCACAGGGGGGCCGGGAGACCCAGTACTTC. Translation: CASSPQGGRETQYF. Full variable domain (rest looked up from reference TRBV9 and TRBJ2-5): DSGVTQTPKHLITATGQRVTLRCSPRSGDLSVYWYQQSLDQGLQFLIQYYNGEERAKGNILERFSAQQFPDLHSELNLSSLELGDSALYFCASSPQGGRETQYFGPGTRLLVL.

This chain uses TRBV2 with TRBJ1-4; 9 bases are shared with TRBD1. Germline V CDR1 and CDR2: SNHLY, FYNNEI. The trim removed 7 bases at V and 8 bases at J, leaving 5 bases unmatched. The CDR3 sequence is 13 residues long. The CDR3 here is CASTGQGQEKLFF. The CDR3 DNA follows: TGTGCCAGCACGGGACAGGGTCAGGAAAAACTGTTTTTT.

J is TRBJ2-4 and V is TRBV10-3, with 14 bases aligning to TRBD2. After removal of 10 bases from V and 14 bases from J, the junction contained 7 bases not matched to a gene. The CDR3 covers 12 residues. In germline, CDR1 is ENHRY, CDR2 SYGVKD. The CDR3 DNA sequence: TGTGCCACCGGGACTAGCGGGGGTCTCGAGTACTTC. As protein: CATGTSGGLEYF.

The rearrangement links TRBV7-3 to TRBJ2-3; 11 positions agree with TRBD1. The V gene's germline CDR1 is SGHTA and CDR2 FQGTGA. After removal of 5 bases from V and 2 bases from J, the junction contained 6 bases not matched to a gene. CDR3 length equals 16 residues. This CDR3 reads CASSLRTGGSTDTQYF. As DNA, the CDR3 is TGTGCCAGCAGCCTAAGGACAGGGGGCTCCACAGATACGCAGTATTTT.

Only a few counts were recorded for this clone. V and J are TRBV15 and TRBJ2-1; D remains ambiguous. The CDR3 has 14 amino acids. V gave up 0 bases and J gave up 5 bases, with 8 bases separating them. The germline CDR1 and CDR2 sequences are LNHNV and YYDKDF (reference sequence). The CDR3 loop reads CATSRDRLDNEQFF. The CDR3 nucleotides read TGTGCCACCAGCAGAGATCGGCTAGACAATGAGCAGTTCTTC.

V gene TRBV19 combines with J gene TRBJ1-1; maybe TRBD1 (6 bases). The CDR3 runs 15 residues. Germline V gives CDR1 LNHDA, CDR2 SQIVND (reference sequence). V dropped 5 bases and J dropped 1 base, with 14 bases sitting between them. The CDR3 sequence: CASSSGAAGNTEAFF. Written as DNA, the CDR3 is TGTGCCAGTAGTTCAGGGGCCGCAGGGAACACTGAAGCTTTCTTT.

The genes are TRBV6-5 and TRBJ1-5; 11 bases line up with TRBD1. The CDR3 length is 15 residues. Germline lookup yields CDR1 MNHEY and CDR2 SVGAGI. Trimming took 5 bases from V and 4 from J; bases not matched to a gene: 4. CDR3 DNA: TGTGCCAGCAGTCCGGACAGGGGGCGGAATCAGCCCCAGCATTTT. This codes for CASSPDRGRNQPQHF.